This entry describes one TCR beta chain. The antigen is unknown. From 5'RACE with constant-segment primers came TCR alpha and TCR beta cDNA libraries that carried sample barcodes and UMIs. TCRdb redid the calling of the 5' RACE reads with MiXCR, one entry per CDR3 protein. The table has hundreds of thousands of distinct CDR3 sequences, about 23% seen once. These data come from a study of T-cell memory formation after mild COVID-19. Study-level points and caveats: Day 15 to 85 contracting clones showed balanced CD4/CD8; day 15 to 37 expanders favored CD4+. In pre-infection memory, a portion of responding clones appeared, which suggested that cross-reactive memory joined.

Trimming took 5 bases from V and 10 from J; bases not matched to a gene: 3. This CDR3 has 13 amino acids. The germline V gene encodes CDR1 LNHDA and CDR2 SQIVND (reference sequence). Sequenced input: PBMCs or a T cell subset sorted from them (not recorded which). The TCR comes from an adult woman who had mild COVID-19 (a few samples of this study predate the infection). Cell type and time point are not known. This chain connects TRBV19 to TRBJ1-6; 9 nucleotides agree with TRBD1. The CDR3 nucleotides are TGTGCCAGTAGTGACAGGGGGGAATCACCCCTCCACTTT. It yields the protein CASSDRGESPLHF.